This TCR beta chain appears in the sequencing data of a study of cytomegalovirus exposure and HLA in healthy donors. Regarding the study as a whole: Presence/absence analyses assumed roughly uniform sequencing depth across donors, which may not hold. Productive status was seen about 87% or about 30% of the time for most TCR beta V segments in an earlier analysis.

PCR used 60 Vbeta primers and 13 Jbeta primers. This table comes from immunoSEQ multiplex PCR, and its TCRdb copy is limited to in-frame clones, with some not included. The repertoire holds about 120,000 clones, with roughly 80% as singletons. Concerning this clone itself: No antigen is known for it.

V was pared by 1 base and J by 6 bases, with 4 bases of the junction left unmatched. The CDR3 extends over 15 amino acids. Looked up from germline, CDR1 is SGHTA and CDR2 is FQGNSA. V gene TRBV7-2 combines with J gene TRBJ2-1; 9 bases align to TRBD1. The sequence came from a man aged 25-45 years in good health and CMV-seropositive. The source material was PBMCs. The CDR3 is CASSLVGQGPNEQFF. The CDR3 DNA sequence: TGTGCCAGCAGCTTAGTGGGACAGGGCCCCAATGAGCAGTTCTTC.